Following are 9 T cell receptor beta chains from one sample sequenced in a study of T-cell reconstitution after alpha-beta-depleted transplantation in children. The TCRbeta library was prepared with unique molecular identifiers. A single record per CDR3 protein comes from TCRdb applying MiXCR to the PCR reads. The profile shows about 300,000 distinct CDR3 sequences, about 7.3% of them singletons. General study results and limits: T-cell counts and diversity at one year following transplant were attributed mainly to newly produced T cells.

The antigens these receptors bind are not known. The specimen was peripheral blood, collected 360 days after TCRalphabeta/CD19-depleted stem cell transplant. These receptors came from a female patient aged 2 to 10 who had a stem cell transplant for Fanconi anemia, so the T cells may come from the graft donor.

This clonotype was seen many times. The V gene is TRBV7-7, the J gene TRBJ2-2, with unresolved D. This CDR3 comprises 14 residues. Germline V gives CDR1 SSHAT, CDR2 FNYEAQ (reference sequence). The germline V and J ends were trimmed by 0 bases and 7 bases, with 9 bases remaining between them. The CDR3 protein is CASSLATVGGELFF. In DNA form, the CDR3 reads TGTGCCAGCAGCTTAGCTACGGTCGGCGGGGAGCTGTTTTTT.

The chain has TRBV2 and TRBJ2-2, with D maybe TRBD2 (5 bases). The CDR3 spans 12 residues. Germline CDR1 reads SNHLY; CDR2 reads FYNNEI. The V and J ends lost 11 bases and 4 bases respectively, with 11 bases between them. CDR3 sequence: CALYGVTGELFF. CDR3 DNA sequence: TGTGCCTTATACGGGGTCACCGGGGAGCTGTTTTTT.

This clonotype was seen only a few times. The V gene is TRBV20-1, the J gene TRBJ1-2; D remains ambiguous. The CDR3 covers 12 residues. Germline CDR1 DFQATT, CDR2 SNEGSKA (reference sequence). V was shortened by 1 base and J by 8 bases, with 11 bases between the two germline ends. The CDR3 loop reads CSARGPGWGYTF. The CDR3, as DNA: TGCAGTGCTAGAGGGCCGGGCTGGGGCTACACCTTC.

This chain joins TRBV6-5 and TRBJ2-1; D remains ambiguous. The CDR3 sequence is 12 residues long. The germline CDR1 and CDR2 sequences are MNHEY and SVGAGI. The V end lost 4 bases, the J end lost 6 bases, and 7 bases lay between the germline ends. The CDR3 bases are TGTGCCAGCAGTTCCTGGGCCAATGAGCAGTTCTTC. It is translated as CASSSWANEQFF.

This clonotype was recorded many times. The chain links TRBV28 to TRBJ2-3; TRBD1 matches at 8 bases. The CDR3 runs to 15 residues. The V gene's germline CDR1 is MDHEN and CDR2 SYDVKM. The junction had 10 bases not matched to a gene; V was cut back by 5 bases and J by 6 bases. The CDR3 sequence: CASSARSGGVDTQYF. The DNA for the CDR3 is TGTGCCAGCAGTGCTCGATCAGGGGGCGTGGATACGCAGTATTTT.

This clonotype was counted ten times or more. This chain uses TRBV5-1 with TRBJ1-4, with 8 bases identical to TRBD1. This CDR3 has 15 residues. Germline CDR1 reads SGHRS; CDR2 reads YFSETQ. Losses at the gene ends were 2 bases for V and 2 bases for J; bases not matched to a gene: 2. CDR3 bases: TGCGCCAGCAGCTTTCAGGGGGCGACTAATGAAAAACTGTTTTTT. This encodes CASSFQGATNEKLFF.

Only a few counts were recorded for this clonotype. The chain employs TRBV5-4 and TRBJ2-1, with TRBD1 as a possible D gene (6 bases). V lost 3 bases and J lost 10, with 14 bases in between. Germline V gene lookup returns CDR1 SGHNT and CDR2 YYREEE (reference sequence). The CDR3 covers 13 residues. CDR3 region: CASSSGYTGEQFF. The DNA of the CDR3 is TGTGCCAGCAGCTCCGGATATACAGGGGAGCAGTTCTTC.

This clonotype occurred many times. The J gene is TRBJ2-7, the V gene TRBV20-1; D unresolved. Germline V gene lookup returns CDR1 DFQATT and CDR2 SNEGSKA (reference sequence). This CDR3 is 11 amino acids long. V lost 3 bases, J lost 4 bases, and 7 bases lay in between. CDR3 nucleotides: TGCAGTGCTAGTAGCTCTTACGAGCAGTACTTC. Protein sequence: CSASSSYEQYF.

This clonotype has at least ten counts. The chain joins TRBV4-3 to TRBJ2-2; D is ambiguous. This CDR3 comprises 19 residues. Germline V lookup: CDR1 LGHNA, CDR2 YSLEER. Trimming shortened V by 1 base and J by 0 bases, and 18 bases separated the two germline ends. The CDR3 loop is CASSQAFWKVTANTGELFF. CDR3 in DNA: TGCGCCAGCAGCCAAGCTTTTTGGAAGGTGACGGCGAACACCGGGGAGCTGTTTTTT.